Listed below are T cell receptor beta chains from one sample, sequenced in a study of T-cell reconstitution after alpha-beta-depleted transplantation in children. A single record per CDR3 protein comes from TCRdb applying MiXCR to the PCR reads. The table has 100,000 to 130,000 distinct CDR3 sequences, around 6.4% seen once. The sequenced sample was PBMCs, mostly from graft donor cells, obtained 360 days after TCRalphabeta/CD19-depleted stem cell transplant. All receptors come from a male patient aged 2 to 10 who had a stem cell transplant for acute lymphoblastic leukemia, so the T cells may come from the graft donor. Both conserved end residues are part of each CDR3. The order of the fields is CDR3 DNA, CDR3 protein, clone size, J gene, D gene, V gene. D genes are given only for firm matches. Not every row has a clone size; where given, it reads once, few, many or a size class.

CDR3 DNA: TGTGCCAGCAGCACGTTCGGGACAGGCCTTGGAAACACCATATATTTT
CDR3 protein: CASSTFGTGLGNTIYF
clone size: many
J gene: TRBJ1-3
D gene: TRBD1
V gene: TRBV7-9

CDR3 DNA: TGTGCCAGCCGCGCTAGCGGGAGTGTCTACGAGCAGTACTTC
CDR3 protein: CASRASGSVYEQYF
clone size: many
J gene: TRBJ2-7
D gene: TRBD2
V gene: TRBV12-3/TRBV12-4

CDR3 DNA: TGTGCCAGCAGTCCGGGACAGGGGAGGGGAAATGAGCAGTTCTTC
CDR3 protein: CASSPGQGRGNEQFF
clone size: many
J gene: TRBJ2-1
D gene: TRBD1
V gene: TRBV28

CDR3 DNA: TGTGCCAGCAGTTACTCCCCTCGGAAGACAGGGCCCACTACAAAACTGTTTTTT
CDR3 protein: CASSYSPRKTGPTTKLFF
clone size: many
J gene: TRBJ1-4
D gene: TRBD1
V gene: TRBV6-5

CDR3 DNA: TGTGCCAGCAGCTTGGTGGACCCCTCTGGGGCAGAAGCTTTCTTT
CDR3 protein: CASSLVDPSGAEAFF
clone size: many
J gene: TRBJ1-1
D gene: .
V gene: TRBV5-5

CDR3 DNA: TGTGCCAGCAGTGTTGGGAAAAACTACGAGCAGTACTTC
CDR3 protein: CASSVGKNYEQYF
clone size: .
J gene: TRBJ2-7
D gene: .
V gene: TRBV2

CDR3 DNA: TGTGCCAGCAGCTTAGGGCATGCTAAGGGGGAGACTGAAGCTTTCTTT
CDR3 protein: CASSLGHAKGETEAFF
clone size: few
J gene: TRBJ1-1
D gene: .
V gene: TRBV7-2

CDR3 DNA: TGTGCTAGTGGTTTGACTCCTACCTACAATGAGCAGTTCTTC
CDR3 protein: CASGLTPTYNEQFF
clone size: .
J gene: TRBJ2-1
D gene: .
V gene: TRBV12-5

CDR3 DNA: TGTGCCAGCAGTCCCACCCCCAGCTATGGCTACACCTTC
CDR3 protein: CASSPTPSYGYTF
clone size: .
J gene: TRBJ1-2
D gene: .
V gene: TRBV27

CDR3 DNA: TGCGCCAGCAGAGGCGGGAGTTCCCGGGAGACCCAGTACTTC
CDR3 protein: CASRGGSSRETQYF
clone size: many
J gene: TRBJ2-5
D gene: TRBD2
V gene: TRBV5-1

CDR3 DNA: TGTGCCAGCAGCTTAATGGGGGCGCCTAATGAAAAACTGTTTTTT
CDR3 protein: CASSLMGAPNEKLFF
clone size: many
J gene: TRBJ1-4
D gene: .
V gene: TRBV7-3

CDR3 DNA: TGTGCCAGCAGTTTTGTCCATAGGGACTCACAAAGTCACTTC
CDR3 protein: CASSFVHRDSQSHF
clone size: many
J gene: TRBJ2-5
D gene: .
V gene: TRBV28

CDR3 DNA: TGTGCCAGCAGCTTAACCCGAAAGGGTGGTAGGGCCTACGAGCAGTACTTC
CDR3 protein: CASSLTRKGGRAYEQYF
clone size: .
J gene: TRBJ2-7
D gene: .
V gene: TRBV7-9

CDR3 DNA: TGCGCCAGCACCCGGGGGGATACGCAGTATTTT
CDR3 protein: CASTRGDTQYF
clone size: few
J gene: TRBJ2-3
D gene: .
V gene: TRBV5-1

CDR3 DNA: TGCAGTGCTAGAGACATCTACAGGGGGCGGCAAGAGACCCAGTACTTC
CDR3 protein: CSARDIYRGRQETQYF
clone size: many
J gene: TRBJ2-5
D gene: TRBD1
V gene: TRBV20-1

CDR3 DNA: TGTGCCAGCCGATGGGGTGATCAGCAGTTCTTC
CDR3 protein: CASRWGDQQFF
clone size: .
J gene: TRBJ2-1
D gene: .
V gene: TRBV5-6

CDR3 DNA: TGCGCCAGCAGCAAGGGACAATGGGAGACCCAGTACTTC
CDR3 protein: CASSKGQWETQYF
clone size: many
J gene: TRBJ2-5
D gene: .
V gene: TRBV4-3

CDR3 DNA: TGTGCCAGCAGCCACTCCCCCGGGCTCCACGAGCAGTACTTC
CDR3 protein: CASSHSPGLHEQYF
clone size: few
J gene: TRBJ2-7
D gene: .
V gene: TRBV7-2

CDR3 DNA: TGTGCCAGTAGCCAAGGGGGCACTGAAGCTTTCTTT
CDR3 protein: CASSQGGTEAFF
clone size: many
J gene: TRBJ1-1
D gene: .
V gene: TRBV19

CDR3 DNA: TGTGCCAGCAGTGGGAGACTAGGGACATACAGCTCCTACAATGAGCAGTTCTTC
CDR3 protein: CASSGRLGTYSSYNEQFF
clone size: .
J gene: TRBJ2-1
D gene: .
V gene: TRBV2

CDR3 DNA: TGTGCCAGCAGCCTGGGACAGGGGACCAATCAGCCCCAGCATTTT
CDR3 protein: CASSLGQGTNQPQHF
clone size: .
J gene: TRBJ1-5
D gene: TRBD1
V gene: TRBV7-9

CDR3 DNA: TGTGCCAGCAGGCCATATAAAAGTTTTTACGAGCAGTACTTC
CDR3 protein: CASRPYKSFYEQYF
clone size: few
J gene: TRBJ2-7
D gene: .
V gene: TRBV6-1

CDR3 DNA: TGTGCCAGCAGCCTTCAGGGGGCTCTGAACTACGAGCAGTACTTC
CDR3 protein: CASSLQGALNYEQYF
clone size: many
J gene: TRBJ2-7
D gene: TRBD1
V gene: TRBV7-8

CDR3 DNA: TGTGCCTGGAGTTGGGACAGGGTCACAGATACGCAGTATTTT
CDR3 protein: CAWSWDRVTDTQYF
clone size: .
J gene: TRBJ2-3
D gene: TRBD1
V gene: TRBV30

CDR3 DNA: TGTGCCAGCAGCTCTGGGCCAGCGTCCATCAATGAGCAGTTCTTC
CDR3 protein: CASSSGPASINEQFF
clone size: few
J gene: TRBJ2-1
D gene: .
V gene: TRBV9

CDR3 DNA: TGTGCCAGCAGTCCCGAGGACAGGGAGGCCGGGGAGCTGTTTTTT
CDR3 protein: CASSPEDREAGELFF
clone size: many
J gene: TRBJ2-2
D gene: TRBD1
V gene: TRBV6-1

CDR3 DNA: TGTGCCAGCAGCAGCGGTCCCCTCTACGAGCAGTACTTC
CDR3 protein: CASSSGPLYEQYF
clone size: .
J gene: TRBJ2-7
D gene: .
V gene: TRBV7-6

CDR3 DNA: TGTGCCATCAGTGAGAGAGGTAGCGGGAGGTTGAATGAGCAGTTCTTC
CDR3 protein: CAISERGSGRLNEQFF
clone size: many
J gene: TRBJ2-1
D gene: TRBD2
V gene: TRBV10-3

CDR3 DNA: TGCGCCAGCAGCCAAGTCGGCGGGAAGGGCACAGATACGCAGTATTTT
CDR3 protein: CASSQVGGKGTDTQYF
clone size: few
J gene: TRBJ2-3
D gene: .
V gene: TRBV4-3

CDR3 DNA: TGTGCCAGCAGCTTACGGACAGGGGCCGTCAACGAGCAGTACTTC
CDR3 protein: CASSLRTGAVNEQYF
clone size: .
J gene: TRBJ2-7
D gene: TRBD1
V gene: TRBV7-2

CDR3 DNA: TGCGCCAGCAGCTTGGTACAGGCGGGCGAGCAGTACTTC
CDR3 protein: CASSLVQAGEQYF
clone size: many
J gene: TRBJ2-7
D gene: .
V gene: TRBV5-1

CDR3 DNA: TGTGCCAGCAGTTTAAGGGCAGGGACCTACGAGCAGTACTTC
CDR3 protein: CASSLRAGTYEQYF
clone size: .
J gene: TRBJ2-7
D gene: .
V gene: TRBV27

CDR3 DNA: TGTGCCAGCAGTTACTCGGTTACCGAGCAGTACTTC
CDR3 protein: CASSYSVTEQYF
clone size: many
J gene: TRBJ2-7
D gene: .
V gene: TRBV6-6

CDR3 DNA: TGTGCCAGCAGCGTAGCTAGTGGAGCCCCGACCCCCTACAATGAGCAGTTCTTC
CDR3 protein: CASSVASGAPTPYNEQFF
clone size: many
J gene: TRBJ2-1
D gene: .
V gene: TRBV9

CDR3 DNA: TGTGCCAGCAGCTTAAAAGGCAGGGGAAACGGAAAGGAGACCCAGTACTTC
CDR3 protein: CASSLKGRGNGKETQYF
clone size: many
J gene: TRBJ2-5
D gene: .
V gene: TRBV7-2

CDR3 DNA: TGTGCCAGCAGTTTACTCAGGGAACCCACAGATACGCAGTATTTT
CDR3 protein: CASSLLREPTDTQYF
clone size: many
J gene: TRBJ2-3
D gene: .
V gene: TRBV27

CDR3 DNA: TGTGCCAGCTCCGAGGGGGGTTCCTACAATGAGCAGTTCTTC
CDR3 protein: CASSEGGSYNEQFF
clone size: many
J gene: TRBJ2-1
D gene: .
V gene: TRBV6-1

CDR3 DNA: TGTGCCAGCAGCCCGGCAGGGGTAAACTATGGCTACACCTTC
CDR3 protein: CASSPAGVNYGYTF
clone size: .
J gene: TRBJ1-2
D gene: .
V gene: TRBV27

CDR3 DNA: TGTGCCAGCAGCCTCGGGACTAGCGTAACAGATACGCAGTATTTT
CDR3 protein: CASSLGTSVTDTQYF
clone size: few
J gene: TRBJ2-3
D gene: TRBD2
V gene: TRBV7-9

CDR3 DNA: TGTGCCAGCACTAACTCGGGCGGGGGGTTAACCGGGGAGCTGTTTTTT
CDR3 protein: CASTNSGGGLTGELFF
clone size: few
J gene: TRBJ2-2
D gene: TRBD2
V gene: TRBV28

CDR3 DNA: TGTGCCAGCAGCCAACCAGGGACTAGCGGAGCGGGGTTAGCCAAAAACATTCAGTACTTC
CDR3 protein: CASSQPGTSGAGLAKNIQYF
clone size: many
J gene: TRBJ2-4
D gene: TRBD2
V gene: TRBV2

CDR3 DNA: TGTGCCAGCGACAAGGCGGGAGGGCTTTACGAGCAGTACTTC
CDR3 protein: CASDKAGGLYEQYF
clone size: .
J gene: TRBJ2-7
D gene: TRBD2
V gene: TRBV28

CDR3 DNA: TGTGCCAGCAGCACGTGGACAGGGGTGGAGACCCAGTACTTC
CDR3 protein: CASSTWTGVETQYF
clone size: .
J gene: TRBJ2-5
D gene: TRBD1
V gene: TRBV7-2

CDR3 DNA: TGTGCCAGCAGCTCCTTCGGCGGGCGCGGGGAAAAACTGTTTTTT
CDR3 protein: CASSSFGGRGEKLFF
clone size: many
J gene: TRBJ1-4
D gene: .
V gene: TRBV9

CDR3 DNA: TGTGCCAGCAGTTTCAGCGTCCTCTATGGCTACACCTTC
CDR3 protein: CASSFSVLYGYTF
clone size: few
J gene: TRBJ1-2
D gene: .
V gene: TRBV27

CDR3 DNA: TGCGCCAGCAGCCAAGGGGTTTCAGACTACGAGCAGTACTTC
CDR3 protein: CASSQGVSDYEQYF
clone size: many
J gene: TRBJ2-7
D gene: .
V gene: TRBV4-3

CDR3 DNA: TGTGCCAGCAGTTACTGGGGTTACGAGCAGTACTTC
CDR3 protein: CASSYWGYEQYF
clone size: few
J gene: TRBJ2-7
D gene: .
V gene: TRBV6-2/TRBV6-3

CDR3 DNA: TGTGCCAGCAGCCCCGGGACTAGCGGGATTTTTTACAATGAGCAGTTCTTC
CDR3 protein: CASSPGTSGIFYNEQFF
clone size: many
J gene: TRBJ2-1
D gene: TRBD2
V gene: TRBV7-2